These T cell receptor beta chains were read from a single sample in a study of cytomegalovirus exposure and HLA in healthy donors. Profiling relied on immunoSEQ multiplex PCR, and the TCRdb table lists in-frame clones only, not all of them. This sample's clone table lists 150,000 to 200,000 clones. The specimen was PBMCs. These receptors were taken from a man under 40 in good health and CMV-seronegative. Both conserved end residues are part of each CDR3. D genes are given only for firm matches.

d_gene: -; j_gene: TRBJ2-1; v_gene: TRBV9; CDR3nt: TGTGCCAGCAGCGTCAGAGGATTCCTCTACAATGAGCAGTTCTTC; CDR3aa: CASSVRGFLYNEQFF
d_gene: TRBD1; j_gene: TRBJ2-1; v_gene: TRBV7-9; CDR3nt: TGTGCCAGCAGCTTAGTACAGGGGGCTCGAAATGAGCAGTTCTTC; CDR3aa: CASSLVQGARNEQFF
d_gene: -; j_gene: TRBJ2-7; v_gene: TRBV11-2; CDR3nt: TGTGCCAGCAGCGTCGGACTCGTTAGCGGGCAGTACTTC; CDR3aa: CASSVGLVSGQYF
d_gene: -; j_gene: TRBJ1-5; v_gene: TRBV2; CDR3nt: TGTGCCAGCAGAGGCTCGACTGATTATAATCAGCCCCAGCATTTT; CDR3aa: CASRGSTDYNQPQHF
d_gene: TRBD2; j_gene: TRBJ2-7; v_gene: TRBV28; CDR3nt: TGTGCCAGCAGCCCCCGACTAGCGGGAGGCTACGAGCAGTACTTC; CDR3aa: CASSPRLAGGYEQYF
d_gene: -; j_gene: TRBJ2-7; v_gene: TRBV18; CDR3nt: TGTGCCAGCTCACCTTTCTCCTCGGTAGTGGAGCAGTACTTC; CDR3aa: CASSPFSSVVEQYF
d_gene: TRBD2; j_gene: TRBJ2-2; v_gene: TRBV6-6; CDR3nt: TGTGCCAGCAGCCCCACTAGCGGGATAGTGACCGGGGAGCTGTTTTTT; CDR3aa: CASSPTSGIVTGELFF
d_gene: -; j_gene: TRBJ1-1; v_gene: TRBV4-1; CDR3nt: TGCGCCAGCAGCCAAGACGACACGAACACTGAAGCTTTCTTT; CDR3aa: CASSQDDTNTEAFF
d_gene: TRBD1; j_gene: TRBJ1-3; v_gene: TRBV6-1; CDR3nt: TGTGCCAGCAGTGAAGCAGGGCAGGGGGCTGGAGGAAACACCATATATTTT; CDR3aa: CASSEAGQGAGGNTIYF
d_gene: TRBD2; j_gene: TRBJ2-7; v_gene: TRBV27; CDR3nt: TGTGCCAGCAGTCGAGTAGCGGGGAACTCCTACGAGCAGTACTTC; CDR3aa: CASSRVAGNSYEQYF
d_gene: TRBD2; j_gene: TRBJ2-5; v_gene: TRBV14; CDR3nt: TGTGCCAGCAGCCGACCTACTAGCGGGAGGGCCAATCGGGAGACCCAGTACTTC; CDR3aa: CASSRPTSGRANRETQYF
d_gene: TRBD2; j_gene: TRBJ2-1; v_gene: TRBV7-9; CDR3nt: TGTGCCAGCAGCTTCAGGACTAGCATGGATGAGCAGTTCTTC; CDR3aa: CASSFRTSMDEQFF
d_gene: TRBD1; j_gene: TRBJ1-1; v_gene: TRBV5-1; CDR3nt: TGCGCCAGCAGCTTGGAGGCGGGACAGACGAACACTGAAGCTTTCTTT; CDR3aa: CASSLEAGQTNTEAFF
d_gene: -; j_gene: TRBJ2-3; v_gene: TRBV5-1; CDR3nt: TGCGCCAGCAGCTTGAATCAGGGGTCAGATACGCAGTATTTT; CDR3aa: CASSLNQGSDTQYF
d_gene: -; j_gene: TRBJ2-7; v_gene: TRBV11-2; CDR3nt: TGTGCCAGCAGCCCCCGACCGAGGGGGAATTGGTACGAGCAGTACTTC; CDR3aa: CASSPRPRGNWYEQYF
d_gene: -; j_gene: TRBJ1-2; v_gene: TRBV5-6; CDR3nt: TGTGCCAGCAGCTTGGGTGGCACAAAACCCTATGGCTACACCTTC; CDR3aa: CASSLGGTKPYGYTF
d_gene: -; j_gene: TRBJ1-1; v_gene: TRBV5-1; CDR3nt: TGCGCCAGCAGCTTAGAGAAAGGCGGGGAAACTGAAGCTTTCTTT; CDR3aa: CASSLEKGGETEAFF
d_gene: TRBD1; j_gene: TRBJ1-5; v_gene: TRBV28; CDR3nt: TGTGCCAGCAGTATTCCAGGGGGCGATTCTCAGCCCCAGCATTTT; CDR3aa: CASSIPGGDSQPQHF
d_gene: TRBD1; j_gene: TRBJ2-1; v_gene: TRBV10-3; CDR3nt: TGTGCCATCAGTGGAATACCGGGACAGAATAATGAGCAGTTCTTC; CDR3aa: CAISGIPGQNNEQFF
d_gene: TRBD1; j_gene: TRBJ2-7; v_gene: TRBV6-5; CDR3nt: TGTGCCAGCAGTGTCCCGGGACAGTCCTACGAGCAGTACTTC; CDR3aa: CASSVPGQSYEQYF
d_gene: TRBD1; j_gene: TRBJ1-2; v_gene: TRBV28; CDR3nt: TGTGCCAGCAGTTTCTACAGGGGGCTTGGCTACACCTTC; CDR3aa: CASSFYRGLGYTF
d_gene: -; j_gene: TRBJ2-5; v_gene: TRBV9; CDR3nt: TGTGCCAGCAGCGTAAAATCAGGGGAGGAGACCCAGTACTTC; CDR3aa: CASSVKSGEETQYF
d_gene: -; j_gene: TRBJ2-7; v_gene: TRBV19; CDR3nt: TGTGCCAGTAGTATAGGTTCAGGACTCTACGAGCAGTACTTC; CDR3aa: CASSIGSGLYEQYF